This T cell receptor beta chain was found in a study of T cells after posttransplantation cyclophosphamide. Whole-study results and caveats: Skin or GI-infiltrating T cells shared few TRB sequences with blood.

Only in-frame clones appear in the TCRdb table, and some are missing; sequencing was by immunoSEQ multiplex PCR. The data hold tens of thousands of clones, with around 73% observed a single time. CDR1 is MDHEN, CDR2 SYDVKM, per germline. V lost 7 bases, J lost 9 bases, and 5 bases stayed unmatched. This CDR3 comprises 14 residues. As regards this clone: The antigen is unknown.

Sample: memory CD4+ T cells sorted from PBMCs. The chain carries TRBV28 and TRBJ2-1; 14 bases match TRBD2. This TCR was sampled from a woman between 55 and 75 years old in good health, CMV-negative, and a related stem cell transplant donor. The DNA of the CDR3 is TGTGCCAGCACCCGGGGACTAGCGGGAGTTGAGCAGTTCTTC. Translation: CASTRGLAGVEQFF.